This T cell receptor beta chain was identified in a study of blood T cell repertoires in COVID-19. Across the study: Italy, Spain and the United States were the sources of the convalescent and acute COVID-19 samples. PBMCs, B-cell-depleted T cells, or T cells were the source of the cDNA or gDNA that made up the material.

In the authors' workflow: Quantification of nucleated cells was approximated via reference gene primer amplification. The data were produced by immunoSEQ multiplex PCR, yet TCRdb's version contains in-frame clones alone and is incomplete. V and J calls and clone size follow that table, whereas D and trimming were derived from the DNA. The table lists around 150,000 clones, roughly four fifths of them singletons. The CDR3 spans 14 residues. V was trimmed by 4 bases and J by 4 bases, leaving 14 bases between them. Germline loops: CDR1 SEHNR, CDR2 FQNEAQ (reference sequence). This clone has at least ten counts.

Sequences were obtained from peripheral blood. The chain recombines TRBV7-9 with TRBJ2-7; D is perhaps TRBD1 (5 bases). This clonotype was sampled from a woman of 80 years or more with acute or convalescent COVID-19. This chain's CDR3 is CASSSTGLGYEQYF. The CDR3 nucleotides are TGTGCCAGCAGCTCTACAGGTCTCGGTTACGAGCAGTACTTC.